The 20 T cell receptor beta chains in this list originate from one sample, sequenced in a study of T cells in Graves' hyperthyroidism and ophthalmopathy. Amplification targeted TCR beta CDR3 regions from RNA transcripts. Primed by the HTBI set, a first-round RT-PCR was run on the TCR CDR3. A single record per CDR3 protein comes from TCRdb applying MiXCR to the multiplex PCR reads. The sample includes hundreds of thousands of distinct CDR3 sequences, roughly 15% of them seen just once. The material sequenced was blood. The receptors derive from a woman in her thirties or forties with Graves' ophthalmopathy.

In regard to this clonotype: A much larger clone lies one base from this, so it may be a read error. This sequence joins TRBV12-3 or TRBV12-4 and TRBJ2-1; tentatively, D is TRBD2 (5 bases). The CDR3 length is 13 residues. Trimming stripped 8 bases from V and 9 bases from J, with 17 bases between. Here the CDR3 reads CASRERSTSEQFF. DNA for the CDR3: TGTGCCAGCCGGGAACGGTCGACGAGTGAGCAGTTCTTC.

At least ten counts were recorded for this clonotype. This chain uses TRBV28 with TRBJ2-5; 9 bases match TRBD1. CDR1 and CDR2 from the germline V gene are MDHEN and SYDVKM. V trimming: 5 bases; J trimming: 6 bases; junction bases outside the gene matches: 13. This CDR3 has 16 residues. This CDR3 reads CASSTSGTGSRKTQYF. In DNA form, the CDR3 reads TGTGCCAGCAGTACATCCGGGACAGGGTCTAGGAAGACCCAGTACTTC.

Ten or more counts support this clonotype. The genes are TRBV5-1 and TRBJ1-1; 8 bases match TRBD1. Germline V gene data show CDR1 as SGHRS and CDR2 as YFSETQ. The V segment lost 2 bases and the J segment 1 base; nucleotides outside the gene matches: 7. The CDR3 contains 16 residues. In DNA form, the CDR3 reads TGCGCCAGCAGCTTCTCAGGGGGCGTGGGGAACACTGAAGCTTTCTTT. Protein sequence: CASSFSGGVGNTEAFF.

This clonotype was recorded a few times. The chain couples TRBV27 to TRBJ1-1; D call uncertain. Germline V gene sequence: CDR1 MNHEY, CDR2 SMNVEV (reference sequence). The V and J ends lost 5 bases and 0 bases respectively, with 13 bases between them. This CDR3 region has 15 residues. CDR3 nucleotides: TGTGCCAGCAGTGGGATTAGTGGGCTGAACACTGAAGCTTTCTTT. It yields the protein CASSGISGLNTEAFF.

This clonotype was observed many times. The V call is TRBV2, the J call TRBJ1-2, with D maybe TRBD1 (6 bases). The CDR3 is 15 residues long. Trimming removed 4 bases from V and 4 bases from J, with 16 bases in between. Germline lookup yields CDR1 SNHLY and CDR2 FYNNEI. CDR3: CASSVIPDSLYGYTF. In DNA, the CDR3 is TGTGCCAGCAGTGTTATTCCGGACAGCCTCTATGGCTACACCTTC. Supplemented by reference TRBV2 and TRBJ1-2, the full variable domain reads EPEVTQTPSHQVTQMGQEVILRCVPISNHLYFYWYRQILGQKVEFLVSFYNNEISEKSEIFDDQFSVERPDGSNFTLKIRSTKLEDSAMYFCASSVIPDSLYGYTFGSGTRLTVV.

The V and J genes are TRBV7-2 and TRBJ2-1; possibly TRBD2 for D (5 bases). The germline CDR1 and CDR2 sequences are SGHTA and FQGNSA. Trimming left V 6 bases short and J 4 bases short, with 13 bases between. The CDR3 has 14 amino acids. The CDR3 DNA is TGTGCCAGCAGTCCTCTGGGAGATTACAATGAGCAGTTCTTC. Protein product: CASSPLGDYNEQFF.

This clonotype was seen repeatedly, ten times or more. This chain joins TRBV3-1 and TRBJ2-1, with 13 bases lining up with TRBD2. Germline trimming cut 3 bases from V and 5 bases from J; bases unmatched to any gene: 4. The CDR3 covers 16 residues. Germline assignment: CDR1 LGHDT and CDR2 YNNKEL (reference sequence). The CDR3 sequence: CASSHTSGRGHNEQFF. The CDR3 DNA sequence: TGTGCCAGCAGCCATACTAGCGGGAGGGGACACAATGAGCAGTTCTTC.

This clonotype was observed a few times. The rearrangement joins TRBV10-3 to TRBJ1-5; D unclear. CDR3 length: 13 amino acids. Germline CDR1 ENHRY, CDR2 SYGVKD. Trimming left V 4 bases short and J 3 bases short, with 7 bases between. CDR3 sequence: CAISVEDNQPQHF. The CDR3 nucleotides are TGTGCCATCAGTGTAGAGGACAATCAGCCCCAGCATTTT.

The chain is built from TRBV19 and TRBJ1-1; D ambiguous. Germline CDR1 and CDR2: LNHDA and SQIVND (reference sequence). CDR3 length equals 17 residues. The ends were cut back, 1 base at V and 7 bases at J, with 22 bases in the middle. The CDR3 DNA follows: TGTGCCAGTAGTATAGTCAGATCTGGGCGTCTATCCAGTGAAGCTTTCTTT. Translating gives CASSIVRSGRLSSEAFF.

In this sample, this clonotype turned up many times. CDR3 protein: CASTPTREGQETQYF. CDR3 coding DNA: TGTGCCAGCACCCCGACGCGGGAGGGCCAAGAGACCCAGTACTTC. This sequence joins TRBV12-3 or TRBV12-4 and TRBJ2-5, with 9 nucleotides matching TRBD2. The ends lost 7 bases at V and 1 base at J; junction bases unmatched: 7. The CDR3 has 15 amino acids.

V gene TRBV4-1 combines with J gene TRBJ1-1; D remains ambiguous. The germline V gene encodes CDR1 MGHRA and CDR2 YSYEKL. With 1 base removed from V and 11 bases from J, the gap between germline ends came to 17 bases. The CDR3 length is 14 residues. The CDR3 spells CASSQGPPGYGAFF. In nucleotides, the CDR3 is TGCGCCAGCAGCCAAGGACCCCCGGGGTATGGGGCTTTCTTT.

This clonotype was observed at least ten times. This chain uses TRBV2 with TRBJ1-6; no firm D call. The CDR3 runs 13 residues. Germline CDR1 SNHLY, CDR2 FYNNEI. Trimming shortened V by 8 bases and J by 7 bases, and 12 bases separated the two germline ends. DNA for the CDR3: TGTGCCAGCGGGCGCTTAGGGAATTCACCCCTCCACTTT. Translating it yields CASGRLGNSPLHF.

In this sample, this clonotype turned up many times. The J gene is TRBJ2-7, the V gene TRBV6-2 or TRBV6-3; 7 positions agree with TRBD2. CDR1 and CDR2 from the germline V gene are MNHEY and SVGEGT. The CDR3 has 15 residues. Trimming took 0 bases from V and 3 from J; bases not matched to a gene: 5. The CDR3 sequence: CASSYSGPSGYEQYF. The CDR3 nucleotides read TGTGCCAGCAGTTACTCCGGCCCTAGCGGCTACGAGCAGTACTTC.

This chain connects TRBV30 to TRBJ1-4; D is uncertain. Looked up from germline, CDR1 is GTSNPN and CDR2 is SVGIG (reference sequence). The CDR3 runs to 14 residues. V gave up 0 bases and J gave up 0 bases, with 5 bases separating them. For the CDR3, the DNA is TGTGCCTGGAGTGTTGAGACAACTAATGAAAAACTGTTTTTT. This codes for CAWSVETTNEKLFF. Full variable domain (missing parts from reference TRBV30 and TRBJ1-4): SQTIHQWPATLVQPVGSPLSLECTVEGTSNPNLYWYRQAAGRGLQLLFYSVGIGQISSEVPQNLSASRPQDRQFILSSKKLLLSDSGFYLCAWSVETTNEKLFFGSGTQLSVL.

The chain couples TRBV6-2 or TRBV6-3 to TRBJ2-7, with no clear D. CDR1 is MNHEY and CDR2 is SVGEGT in the germline V gene. This CDR3 spans 12 amino acids. The ends were cut back, 5 bases at V and 1 base at J, with 6 bases in the middle. In nucleotides, the CDR3 is TGTGCCAGCAGTGGTTTTTCCTACGAGCAGTACTTC. Its translation is CASSGFSYEQYF.

The V gene is TRBV12-3 or TRBV12-4, the J gene TRBJ2-3; D could derive from TRBD1 or TRBD2 (6 bases each). The V end lost 3 bases, the J end lost 3 bases, and 13 bases lay between the germline ends. The CDR3 runs to 15 residues. CDR3 DNA sequence: TGTGCCAGCAGTTTTATCGGGGGCGCAACAGATACGCAGTATTTT. Protein sequence: CASSFIGGATDTQYF.

The chain employs TRBV6-1 and TRBJ2-2, with 8 bases matching TRBD1. Per the germline V gene, CDR1 is MNHNS and CDR2 is SASEGT. CDR3 length: 15 residues. Losses at the gene ends were 8 bases for V and 1 base for J; bases not matched to a gene: 6. The CDR3 loop is CASDTGTGNTGELFF. The CDR3 nucleotides are TGTGCCAGCGACACCGGGACAGGGAACACCGGGGAGCTGTTTTTT.

This clonotype was recorded many times. The rearrangement links TRBV18 to TRBJ2-5; perhaps D is TRBD1 or TRBD2 (5 bases each). Germline lookup yields CDR1 KGHSH and CDR2 LQKENI. The CDR3 totals 14 residues. Trimming removed 8 bases from V and 5 bases from J, with 18 bases in between. CDR3 sequence: CASSPTRGGETQYF. The CDR3 DNA follows: TGTGCCAGCAGCCCTACCCGGGGCGGGGAGACCCAGTACTTC.

As to this clonotype: This CDR3 fails to terminate in the conserved phenylalanine or tryptophan, so it likely reflects a read error. This rearrangement joins TRBV11-2 to TRBJ1-1; unclear D gene. Trimming stripped 0 bases from V and 11 bases from J, with 13 bases between. The CDR3 totals 13 residues. Germline V gene data show CDR1 as SGHAT and CDR2 as FQNNGV. The DNA of the CDR3 is TGTGCCAGCAGCTTAGAGGCGGGATATCGCGCTTTCCTT. This sequence encodes CASSLEAGYRAFL.

Only a few counts were recorded for this clonotype. The V gene is TRBV2, the J gene TRBJ2-1; the D is unclear. Germline-derived CDR1 and CDR2 are SNHLY and FYNNEI. This CDR3 is 13 amino acids long. V was pared by 4 bases and J by 4 bases, with 8 bases between. The CDR3 loop is CASSAANYNEQFF. For the CDR3, the DNA is TGTGCCAGCAGTGCGGCCAATTACAATGAGCAGTTCTTC.